This T cell receptor beta chain was found in a study of T-cell memory formation after mild COVID-19. About the study: The two donors had largely donor-specific TCR clusters. Overall study results and limits: The CD4+ clones that contracted clustered mainly within CM and EM, and the CD8+ clones concentrated in EMRA.

The CDR3 has 13 amino acids. The V end lost 4 bases, the J end lost 2 bases, and 9 bases lay between the germline ends. Germline V gene lookup returns CDR1 MNHEY and CDR2 SVGEGT. UMIs and sample barcodes were carried by the TCR alpha and TCR beta cDNA libraries that 5'RACE produced using constant-segment primers. TCRdb analysed the 5' RACE reads with MiXCR anew, one entry per CDR3 protein. The sample has roughly 240,000 distinct CDR3 sequences, around 15% seen once. As concerns this clonotype: The antigen is not known.

Specimen: PBMCs or a T cell subset sorted from them (not recorded which). The sequence derives from a man aged 18 to 29 who had mild COVID-19 (a few samples of this study predate the infection). Cell type and time point are not known. This chain links TRBV6-2 or TRBV6-3 with TRBJ2-7; D possibly corresponds to TRBD1 (5 bases). CDR3 sequence (DNA): TGTGCCAGCAGTTCGCCAGGGACCTACGAGCAGTACGTC. Encoded protein: CASSSPGTYEQYV.